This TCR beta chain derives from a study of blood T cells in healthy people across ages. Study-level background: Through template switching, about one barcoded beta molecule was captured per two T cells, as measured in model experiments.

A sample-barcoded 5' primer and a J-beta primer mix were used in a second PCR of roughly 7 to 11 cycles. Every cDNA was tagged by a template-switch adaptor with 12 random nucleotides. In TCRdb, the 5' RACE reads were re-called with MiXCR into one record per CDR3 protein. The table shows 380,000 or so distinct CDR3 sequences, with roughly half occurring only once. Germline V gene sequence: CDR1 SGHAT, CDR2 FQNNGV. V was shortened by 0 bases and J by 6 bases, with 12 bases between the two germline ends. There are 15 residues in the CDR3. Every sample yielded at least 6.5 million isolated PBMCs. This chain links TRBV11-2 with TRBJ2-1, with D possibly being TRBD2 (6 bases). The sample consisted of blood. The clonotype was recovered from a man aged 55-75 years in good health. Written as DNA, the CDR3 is TGTGCCAGCAGCTTAGATCAGACTAGAGGCAATGAGCAGTTCTTC. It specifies CASSLDQTRGNEQFF.